This is a list of T cell receptor beta chains from one sample in a study of graft-versus-host responses after intestinal transplantation. Using immunoSEQ multiplex PCR, the repertoire was profiled, and TCRdb retains in-frame clones only, with some absent. This sample yields about 8,600 clones, of which around 33% are seen a single time; approximately 5.1% belongs to the top ten. The sample consisted of alloreactive CD4+ T cells from a mixed lymphocyte reaction culture, taken before intestinal transplant. These receptors all stem from a human patient who received an intestinal transplant. The CDR3 runs from the conserved cysteine through the conserved F or W. D genes are given only for firm matches. Only some rows state a clone size, as once, few, many or a class for expanded clones.

TRBJ2-3 | . | few | TRBV7-9 | TGTGCCAGCAGCTTGGGTAATAGCGTTACAGATACGCAGTATTTT | CASSLGNSVTDTQYF
TRBJ2-7 | TRBD1 | medium-sized | TRBV6-5 | TGTGCCAGCAGTTACTTCGGACAGGGGGTCTACGAGCAGTACTTC | CASSYFGQGVYEQYF
TRBJ2-7 | TRBD1 | . | TRBV28 | TGTGCCAGCAGTCCCGGGGACAGCTTTTCCGAGCAGTACTTC | CASSPGDSFSEQYF
TRBJ2-5 | . | . | TRBV5-1 | TGCGCCAGCAGCTTCCAGGGCCAGGAGACCCAGTACTTC | CASSFQGQETQYF
TRBJ2-7 | TRBD2 | . | TRBV2 | TGTGCCAGCAGTGAAATATCGGGAGGAAGCTACGAGCAGTACTTC | CASSEISGGSYEQYF
TRBJ1-4 | TRBD1 | once | TRBV2 | TGTGCCAGCAGTGAACTCGGGACAGTTGGTGAAAAACTGTTTTTT | CASSELGTVGEKLFF
TRBJ2-3 | . | . | TRBV11-2 | TGTGCCAGCAGCCTTTTCGGGACTCTCAGCACAGATACGCAGTATTTT | CASSLFGTLSTDTQYF
TRBJ2-7 | TRBD1 | few | TRBV7-8 | TGTGCCAGCAGCTTTCTACTGACAGGGATGTACGAGCAGTACTTC | CASSFLLTGMYEQYF
TRBJ1-5 | . | few | TRBV11-2 | TGTGCCAGCAGCCGGGACATTCTTAATCAGCCCCAGCATTTT | CASSRDILNQPQHF
TRBJ1-1 | TRBD1 | . | TRBV6-5 | TGTGCCAGCAGTTACTCGAATCCAGGGGGGAACACTGAAGCTTTCTTT | CASSYSNPGGNTEAFF
TRBJ2-5 | TRBD2 | . | TRBV7-6 | TGTGCCAGCAGCTTAGCAGGTTTTGGAGGGAGCGGCGGGAGGGAGACCCAGTACTTC | CASSLAGFGGSGGRETQYF
TRBJ2-7 | TRBD1 | . | TRBV6-5 | TGTGCCAGCAGTTCCTTGACAGGGTGGTACGAGCAGTACTTC | CASSSLTGWYEQYF
TRBJ2-1 | . | . | TRBV11-3 | TGTGCCAGCAGCCCTCGGGGGACTCAATCCCTCAATGAGCAGTTCTTC | CASSPRGTQSLNEQFF
TRBJ2-1 | . | . | TRBV2 | TGTGCCAGCAGTGAGAGGGGGGGGGCTTACAATGAGCAGTTCTTC | CASSERGGAYNEQFF
TRBJ1-2 | . | . | TRBV2 | TGTGCCAGCAGTGAGGTCAGGGGCAACTATGGCTACACCTTC | CASSEVRGNYGYTF
TRBJ2-1 | . | . | TRBV9 | TGTGCCAGCAGCGTAGCTTTTAGCGGCCCTGAGCAGTTCTTC | CASSVAFSGPEQFF